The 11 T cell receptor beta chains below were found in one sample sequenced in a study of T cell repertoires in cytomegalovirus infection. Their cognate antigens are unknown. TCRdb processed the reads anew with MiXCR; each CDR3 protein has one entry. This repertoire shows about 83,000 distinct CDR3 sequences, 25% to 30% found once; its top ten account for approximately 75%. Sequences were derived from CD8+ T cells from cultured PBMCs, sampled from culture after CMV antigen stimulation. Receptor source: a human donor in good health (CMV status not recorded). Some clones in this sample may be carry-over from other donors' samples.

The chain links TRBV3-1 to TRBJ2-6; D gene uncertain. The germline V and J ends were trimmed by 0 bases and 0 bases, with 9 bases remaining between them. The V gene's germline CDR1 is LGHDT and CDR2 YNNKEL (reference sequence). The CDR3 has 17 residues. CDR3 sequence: CASSQDKWGSGANVLTF. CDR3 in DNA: TGTGCCAGCAGCCAAGATAAATGGGGCTCTGGGGCCAACGTCCTGACTTTC.

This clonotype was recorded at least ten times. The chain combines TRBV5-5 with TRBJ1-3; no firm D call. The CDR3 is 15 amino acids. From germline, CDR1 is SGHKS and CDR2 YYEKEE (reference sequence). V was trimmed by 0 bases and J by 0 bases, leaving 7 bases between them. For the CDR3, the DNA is TGTGCCAGCAGCTTGGGGGGATTCTCTGGAAACACCATATATTTT. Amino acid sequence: CASSLGGFSGNTIYF.

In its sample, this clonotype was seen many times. The CDR3 nucleotides are TGTGCCAGCAGCTTCTTGACAGCCTCTAGCACAGATACGCAGTATTTT. It is translated as CASSFLTASSTDTQYF. The chain combines TRBV7-8 with TRBJ2-3; weak D call: TRBD1 (5 bases). The CDR3 covers 16 residues. Trimming left V 3 bases short and J 0 bases short, with 13 bases between. Germline lookup yields CDR1 SGHVS and CDR2 FQNEAQ.

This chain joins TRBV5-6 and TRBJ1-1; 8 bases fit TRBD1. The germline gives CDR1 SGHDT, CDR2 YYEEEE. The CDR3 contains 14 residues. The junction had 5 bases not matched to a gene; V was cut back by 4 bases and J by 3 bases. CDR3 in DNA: TGTGCCAGCAGCGAGGACAGGGAGTACACTGAAGCTTTCTTT. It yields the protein CASSEDREYTEAFF.

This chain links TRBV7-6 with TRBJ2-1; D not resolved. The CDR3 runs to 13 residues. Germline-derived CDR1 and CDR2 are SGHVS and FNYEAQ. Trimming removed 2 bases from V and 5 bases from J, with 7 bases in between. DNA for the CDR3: TGTGCCAGCAGCTTATCCGGCGACAATGAGCAGTTCTTC. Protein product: CASSLSGDNEQFF.

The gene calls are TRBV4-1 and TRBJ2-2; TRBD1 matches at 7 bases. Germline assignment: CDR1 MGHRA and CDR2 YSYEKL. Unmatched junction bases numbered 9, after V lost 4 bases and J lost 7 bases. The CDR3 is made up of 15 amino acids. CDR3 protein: CASSLQAGDSGELFF. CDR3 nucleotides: TGCGCCAGCAGCCTCCAAGCAGGGGACAGCGGGGAGCTGTTTTTT.

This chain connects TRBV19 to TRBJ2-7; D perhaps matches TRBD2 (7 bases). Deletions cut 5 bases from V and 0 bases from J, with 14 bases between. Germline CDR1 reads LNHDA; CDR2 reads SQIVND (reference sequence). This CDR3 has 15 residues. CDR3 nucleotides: TGTGCCAGTAGTTTCTTCGGGGGGCCCTCCTACGAGCAGTACTTC. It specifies CASSFFGGPSYEQYF.

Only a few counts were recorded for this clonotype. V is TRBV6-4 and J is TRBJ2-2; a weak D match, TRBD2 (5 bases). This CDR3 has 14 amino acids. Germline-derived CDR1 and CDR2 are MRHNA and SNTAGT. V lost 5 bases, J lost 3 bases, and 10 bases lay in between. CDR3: CASSSGSDTGELFF. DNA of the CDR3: TGTGCCAGCAGTTCTGGTAGCGACACCGGGGAGCTGTTTTTT.

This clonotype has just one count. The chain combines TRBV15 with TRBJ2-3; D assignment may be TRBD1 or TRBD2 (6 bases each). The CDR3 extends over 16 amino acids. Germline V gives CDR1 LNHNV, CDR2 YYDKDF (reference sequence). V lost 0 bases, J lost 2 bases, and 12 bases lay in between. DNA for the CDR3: TGTGCCACCAGCAGAGAAGCTTGGGGGGCCACAGATACGCAGTATTTT. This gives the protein CATSREAWGATDTQYF.

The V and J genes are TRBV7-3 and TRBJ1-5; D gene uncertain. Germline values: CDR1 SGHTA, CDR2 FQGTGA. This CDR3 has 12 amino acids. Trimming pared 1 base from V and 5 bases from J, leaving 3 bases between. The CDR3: CASSLMDQPQHF. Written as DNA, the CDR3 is TGTGCCAGCAGCTTAATGGATCAGCCCCAGCATTTT.

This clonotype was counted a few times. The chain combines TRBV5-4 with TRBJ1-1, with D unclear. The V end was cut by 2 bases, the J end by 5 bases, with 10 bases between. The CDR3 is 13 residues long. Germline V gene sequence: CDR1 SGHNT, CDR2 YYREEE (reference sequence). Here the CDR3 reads CASSLESETEAFF. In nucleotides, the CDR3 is TGTGCCAGCAGCTTAGAGAGTGAGACTGAAGCTTTCTTT.